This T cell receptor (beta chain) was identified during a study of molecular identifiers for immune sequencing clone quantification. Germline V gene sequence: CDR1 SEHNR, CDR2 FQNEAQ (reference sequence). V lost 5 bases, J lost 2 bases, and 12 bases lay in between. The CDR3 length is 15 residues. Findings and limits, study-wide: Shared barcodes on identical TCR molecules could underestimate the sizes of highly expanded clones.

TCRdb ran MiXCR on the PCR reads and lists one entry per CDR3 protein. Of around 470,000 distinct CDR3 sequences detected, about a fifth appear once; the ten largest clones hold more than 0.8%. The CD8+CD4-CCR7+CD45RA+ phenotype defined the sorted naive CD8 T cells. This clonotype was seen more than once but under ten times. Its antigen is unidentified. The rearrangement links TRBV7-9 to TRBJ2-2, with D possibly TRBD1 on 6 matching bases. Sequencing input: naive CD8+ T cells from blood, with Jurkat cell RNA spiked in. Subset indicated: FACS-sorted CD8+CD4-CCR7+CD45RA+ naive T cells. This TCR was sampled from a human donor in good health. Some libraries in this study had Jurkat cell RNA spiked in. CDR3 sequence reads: CASSKSGTNTGELFF. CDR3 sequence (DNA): TGTGCCAGCAGCAAATCCGGGACAAACACCGGGGAGCTGTTTTTT.